This T cell receptor (beta chain) was observed in a study of blood T cell repertoires in COVID-19. The wider study: Collection of acute and convalescent COVID-19 samples took place in the United States, Italy and Spain. In each case, the material was cDNA or gDNA derived from T cells, B-cell-depleted T cells, or PBMCs.

Per the study methods: Amplification with reference gene primers provided the estimates of nucleated cell counts. Clones were read by immunoSEQ multiplex PCR, and TCRdb kept only the in-frame ones, dropping some. D and trimming were read from the DNA, whereas the V and J calls and clone size are those reported in that table. The sample lists a few hundred thousand clones; roughly 82% were seen once. This CDR3 region has 13 residues. Trimming cost V 2 bases and J 7 bases; bases outside gene matches: 6. Germline V gene data show CDR1 as SQVTM and CDR2 as ANQGSEA. The TCR sequence derives from a man older than 75 with acute or convalescent COVID-19. The V gene is TRBV29-1, the J gene TRBJ1-2; 8 bases line up with TRBD1. The sample comprised peripheral blood. CDR3 in DNA: TGCAGCGTTGAAAGGACAGGGACGGGTGGCTACACCTTC. The encoded protein is CSVERTGTGGYTF.